This TCR beta chain was identified during a study of blood T cells in healthy people across ages (dated by TCRdb to 2014 to 2015). Regarding the complete study: Template switching captured roughly one uniquely barcoded TCR beta cDNA molecule per two T cells in model experiments. The study measured age-related changes in TCR beta repertoire diversity using deep sequencing normalized with unique cDNA molecular identifiers. The donors were divided into four age groups: young (average approximately 17 years), middle-aged (about 40), aged (roughly 66) and long-lived (roughly 86). To avoid experimental bias, donors of different ages were spread randomly across the sequencing lanes. For two donors (one aged 18 to 30 and one aged 80 or older), the study analyzed two additional independent replicas of 1 million unique cDNA reads from the same blood draw.

This clonotype has only a few counts. Its antigen has not been determined. Base quality data are lacking; no much larger clone is found one base away. Library preparation employed 5' RACE. Instrument used: Illumina HiSeq 2500. A second PCR of about 7 to 12 cycles was run with a J-beta primer mix and a sample-barcoded 5' primer. A unique molecular identifier was introduced onto each TCR beta cDNA molecule by a template-switch 5' adaptor carrying 12 random nucleotides. At least 3 million CDR3-containing paired-end reads were obtained from each sample. First-strand cDNA synthesis was performed from all RNA using the Mint cDNA synthesis kit, with priming by a TRBC-specific oligonucleotide. Following uracil-DNA glycosylase treatment, all cDNA underwent a first 18-cycle PCR with the universal primers M1SS and BC2_uni_R. Per the authors' processing: Normalization of each sample was performed by random selection of 1 million high-quality reads, each carrying a distinct molecular identifier. Reads sharing molecular identifiers were discarded rather than binned into consensus sequences. CDR3 identification, clonotype clustering and error correction used MiTCR with a Q25 quality threshold and the strictest error-elimination algorithm. A nonparametric unseen species model using Euler transformation provided a lower-bound estimate of total TCR beta diversity. TCRdb trimmed the raw reads at Q25, called clones with MiXCR and kept productive beta chains. Every CDR3 protein is listed once, alongside the most common genes and DNA of its rows. V and J calls and clone size were set by TCRdb, not the authors. Counted in this sample were some 900,000 distinct CDR3 sequences; around 48% of them appeared once. The biggest ten clones account for around an eighth of the sample.

Overall study results and their limits: The percentage of naive T cells measured by flow cytometry correlated strongly with observed TCR beta diversity. Donor CMV infection status was unknown, potentially confounding age-related changes in expanded clonotypes. Observed TCR beta diversity per million T cells fell roughly linearly with age, and a significant reduction was already apparent by age around 40. Estimates of total diversity based on one million sequenced T cells were regarded as lower bounds and as underestimates. The long-lived group showed more naive CD4+ T cells, fewer expanded clones and increased TCR diversity than the aged group, suggesting age selection. Bulk unsorted PBMC profiling prevented conclusive comparison of naive and antigen-experienced compartments.

Systemically healthy Caucasian individuals from Russia, some 38 in total and aged roughly 6 to 95 years, were included as donors. Each donor gave about 9.7 milliliters of peripheral blood, drawn into EDTA-treated Vacutainer tubes. PBMCs were isolated by Ficoll-Paque density-gradient centrifugation, with at least 7 million obtained per sample. Trizol reagent was used to extract total RNA from the PBMCs, yielding at least 5.5 micrograms per sample. Naive CD45RAhigh/CD27high T cell percentages were measured by flow cytometry on a PBMC aliquot from every donor. The CDR3 has 12 amino acids, counting the end cysteine and phenylalanine. Only CDR3 DNA remains: 36 bases, in frame from the first base. CDR1 and CDR2, per the germline V gene (reference sequence), are DFQATT and SNEGSKA. Trimming takes 3 bases from V and 2 bases from J, and the germline ends sit 5 bases apart.

Here the chain combines TRBV20-1 and TRBJ2-1; no confident D gene assignment can be made. The sequencing sample was made of blood. The TCR sequence derives from a man aged 30 to 45 in good health. The DNA is TGCAGTGCTAGTAGTACCTACAATGAGCAGTTCTTC. The resulting protein is CSASSTYNEQFF.